This T cell receptor (beta chain) was retrieved from a study of neurological immune-mediated disorders. This CDR3 is built from 13 residues. V shed 1 base and J shed 5 bases, with 7 bases lying between them. CDR1 and CDR2 from the germline V gene are SGHRS and YFSETQ. This clonotype appeared a few times. Whenever a sequencing run was performed, it yielded over 190 million TCR-beta sequences from 15-18 subjects. TCRdb re-called the 5' RACE reads with MiXCR, one entry per CDR3 protein. The sample includes fewer than 85,000 distinct CDR3 sequences, 4.5% to 6.5% seen only once; the top ten take less than 2.5%.

The receptor comes from a woman aged 25 to 39 with multiple sclerosis. Input material: PBMCs. This chain connects TRBV5-1 to TRBJ2-4, with D uncertain. CDR3: CASSLKQENIQYF. CDR3 nucleotides: TGCGCCAGCAGCTTGAAGCAGGAAAACATTCAGTACTTC.